This T cell receptor (beta chain) was sequenced during a study of T cells after yellow fever vaccination. Germline CDR1 is MNHEY and CDR2 is SVGEGT. With 7 bases removed from V and 0 bases from J, the gap between germline ends came to 12 bases. The CDR3 loop spans 15 amino acids. This clonotype has more than one count but fewer than ten. Its antigen remains unidentified. MiXCR, run by TCRdb on the 5' RACE reads, gives a single entry per CDR3 protein. The sample shows under 600,000 distinct CDR3 sequences, just over 20% of them seen only once. The study's findings and limits: Among primary-vaccination clones, most reappeared after the booster, at 95% to 96% for CD4 and about 90% for CD8. Clonotypes shared by both compartments, CD4 and CD8, made up a small share. Abundant clonotypes from the bulk population could get into FACS-sorted repertoires as contaminants.

This TCR was sampled from a man aged 18 to 29 who received the YFV17D yellow fever vaccine. The chain carries TRBV6-2 or TRBV6-3 and TRBJ2-2; D remains ambiguous. The specimen comprised PBMCs, sampled about 20 days after the first yellow fever vaccination. The CDR3 here is CASTLALANTGELFF. DNA of the CDR3: TGTGCCAGCACCCTGGCCCTCGCGAACACCGGGGAGCTGTTTTTT.